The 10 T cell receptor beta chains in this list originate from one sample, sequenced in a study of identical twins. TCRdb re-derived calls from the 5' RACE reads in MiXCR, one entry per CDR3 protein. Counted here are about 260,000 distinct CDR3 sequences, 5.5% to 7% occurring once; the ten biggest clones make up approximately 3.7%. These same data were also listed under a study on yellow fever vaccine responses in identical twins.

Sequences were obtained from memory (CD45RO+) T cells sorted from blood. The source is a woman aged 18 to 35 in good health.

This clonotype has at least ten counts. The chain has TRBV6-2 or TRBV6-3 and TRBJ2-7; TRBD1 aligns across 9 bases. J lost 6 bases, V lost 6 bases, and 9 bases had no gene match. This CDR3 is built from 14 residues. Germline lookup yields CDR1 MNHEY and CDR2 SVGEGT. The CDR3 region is CASSTGTGSSEQYF. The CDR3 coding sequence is TGTGCCAGCAGCACCGGGACAGGGTCTTCCGAGCAGTACTTC.

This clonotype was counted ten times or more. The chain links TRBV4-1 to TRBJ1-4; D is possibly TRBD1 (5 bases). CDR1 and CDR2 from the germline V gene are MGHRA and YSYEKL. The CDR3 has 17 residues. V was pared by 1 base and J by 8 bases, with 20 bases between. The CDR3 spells CASSQGGGGRGKEKLFF. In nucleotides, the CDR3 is TGCGCCAGCAGCCAAGGCGGGGGAGGGAGAGGTAAAGAAAAACTGTTTTTT.

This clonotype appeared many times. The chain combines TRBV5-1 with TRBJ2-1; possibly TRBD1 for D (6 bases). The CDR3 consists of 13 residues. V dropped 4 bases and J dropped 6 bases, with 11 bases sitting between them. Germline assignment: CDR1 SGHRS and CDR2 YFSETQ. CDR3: CASSIGQSNEQFF. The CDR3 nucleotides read TGCGCCAGCAGCATAGGACAGAGCAATGAGCAGTTCTTC.

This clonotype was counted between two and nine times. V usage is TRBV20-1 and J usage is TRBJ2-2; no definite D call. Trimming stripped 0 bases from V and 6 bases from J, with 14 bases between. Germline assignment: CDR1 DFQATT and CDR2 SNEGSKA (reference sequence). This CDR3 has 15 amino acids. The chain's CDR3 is CSARDGSRTPGELFF. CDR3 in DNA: TGCAGTGCTAGAGATGGCAGCCGAACGCCCGGGGAGCTGTTTTTT.

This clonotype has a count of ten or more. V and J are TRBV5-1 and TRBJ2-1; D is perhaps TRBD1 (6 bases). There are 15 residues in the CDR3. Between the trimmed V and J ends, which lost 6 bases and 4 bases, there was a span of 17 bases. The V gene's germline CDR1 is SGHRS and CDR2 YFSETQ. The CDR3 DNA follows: TGCGCCAGCACCAAGCCGGGGACACGGTACAATGAGCAGTTCTTC. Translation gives CASTKPGTRYNEQFF.

CDR3 in amino acids: CASSWDRATRGYTF. The CDR3 nucleotides are TGTGCCAGCAGCTGGGACAGGGCCACGAGAGGCTACACCTTC. This chain uses TRBV27 with TRBJ1-2, with 9 bases fitting TRBD1. Looked up from germline, CDR1 is MNHEY and CDR2 is SMNVEV (reference sequence). CDR3 length: 14 residues. Trimming at V came to 6 bases and at J to 8 bases, leaving 10 bases not matched to a gene.

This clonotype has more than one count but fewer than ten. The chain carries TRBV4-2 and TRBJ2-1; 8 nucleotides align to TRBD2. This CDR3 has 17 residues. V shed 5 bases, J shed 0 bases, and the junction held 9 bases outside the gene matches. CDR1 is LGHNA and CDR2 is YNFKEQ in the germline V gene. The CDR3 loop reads CASSARGGGSSYNEQFF. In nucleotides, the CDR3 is TGTGCCAGCAGCGCCCGCGGCGGGGGGAGCTCCTACAATGAGCAGTTCTTC.

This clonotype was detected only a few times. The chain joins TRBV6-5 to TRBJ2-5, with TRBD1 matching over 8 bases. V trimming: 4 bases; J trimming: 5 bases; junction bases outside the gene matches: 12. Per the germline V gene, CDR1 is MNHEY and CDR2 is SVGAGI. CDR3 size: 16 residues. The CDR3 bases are TGTGCCAGCAGTTCAGTCACCCAGGGGGCAAGGGAGACCCAGTACTTC. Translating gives CASSSVTQGARETQYF.

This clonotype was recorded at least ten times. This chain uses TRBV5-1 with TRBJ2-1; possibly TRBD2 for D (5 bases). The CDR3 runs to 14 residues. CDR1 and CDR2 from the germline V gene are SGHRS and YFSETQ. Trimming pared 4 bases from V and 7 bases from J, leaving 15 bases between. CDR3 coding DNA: TGCGCCAGCAGCGGAGGCTCACTAAGTAATGAGCAGTTCTTC. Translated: CASSGGSLSNEQFF.

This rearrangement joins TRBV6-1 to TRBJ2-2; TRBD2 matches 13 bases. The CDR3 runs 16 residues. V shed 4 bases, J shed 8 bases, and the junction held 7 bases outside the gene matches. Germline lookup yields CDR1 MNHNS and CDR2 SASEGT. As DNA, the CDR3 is TGTGCCAGCAGTGGGACTAGCGGGAGTATTAGGGGGGAGCTGTTTTTT. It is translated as CASSGTSGSIRGELFF.